A single sample is the source of the 15 T cell receptor beta chains below, sequenced in a study of cytomegalovirus exposure and HLA in healthy donors. In the PCR, 60 Vbeta and 13 Jbeta primers were used. The assay was immunoSEQ multiplex PCR, and TCRdb's table has in-frame clones only and misses some. The listing contains roughly 73,000 clones. Sequencing used PBMCs. Receptors originate from a man in his forties or fifties in good health and CMV-seropositive.

The chain combines TRBV2 with TRBJ2-5; possible D gene TRBD2, 5 bases. V gave up 5 bases and J gave up 5 bases, with 12 bases separating them. Germline V gene sequence: CDR1 SNHLY, CDR2 FYNNEI. This CDR3 has 13 amino acids. The CDR3 DNA reads TGTGCCAGCAGTTCTTCCGGGATGGAGACCCAGTACTTC. The encoded protein is CASSSSGMETQYF.

This sequence joins TRBV27 and TRBJ2-7, with 9 bases fitting TRBD2. CDR3 length: 17 amino acids. Trimming cost V 5 bases and J 1 base; bases outside gene matches: 12. Germline V gene sequence: CDR1 MNHEY, CDR2 SMNVEV (reference sequence). The CDR3 loop is CASSPYGVAGESYEQYF. Written as DNA, the CDR3 is TGTGCCAGCAGTCCCTACGGGGTAGCGGGAGAATCCTACGAGCAGTACTTC.

The chain recombines TRBV6-1 with TRBJ2-5; the D gene is possibly TRBD2 (5 bases). The V end was cut by 5 bases, the J end by 5 bases, with 15 bases between. CDR3 length equals 14 residues. Germline CDR1 is MNHNS and CDR2 is SASEGT. This CDR3 is CASSRASGSETQYF. The CDR3 coding sequence is TGTGCCAGCAGTCGCGCCTCGGGGTCGGAGACCCAGTACTTC.

This sequence joins TRBV29-1 and TRBJ2-5; tentatively, D is TRBD1 (6 bases). CDR3 length: 13 amino acids. CDR1 is SQVTM, CDR2 ANQGSEA, per germline. Trimming removed 3 bases from V and 1 base from J, with 9 bases in between. CDR3 bases: TGCAGCGTTGAGACAGGCTCCCAAGAGACCCAGTACTTC. Translating it yields CSVETGSQETQYF.

The chain joins TRBV19 to TRBJ2-3, with 8 positions matching TRBD2. The germline CDR1 and CDR2 sequences are LNHDA and SQIVND (reference sequence). The CDR3 spans 12 residues. The V gene end was trimmed by 3 bases and the J gene end by 8 bases; junction bases not matched to a gene: 1. The chain's CDR3 is CASSIGRGTQYF. The CDR3 DNA sequence: TGTGCCAGTAGTATCGGGAGGGGTACGCAGTATTTT. The full variable domain, its missing parts supplied by reference TRBV19 and TRBJ2-3, is DGGITQSPKYLFRKEGQNVTLSCEQNLNHDAMYWYRQDPGQGLRLIYYSQIVNDFQKGDIAEGYSVSREKKESFPLTVTSAQKNPTAFYLCASSIGRGTQYFGPGTRLTVL.

The chain is built from TRBV18 and TRBJ1-2; D ambiguous. This CDR3 has 14 residues. Trimming cost V 5 bases and J 1 base, with 11 bases left between them. CDR1 is KGHSH, CDR2 LQKENI, per germline. For the CDR3, the DNA is TGTGCCAGCTCATCAGGACGGGGTAACTATGGCTACACCTTC. Its translation is CASSSGRGNYGYTF.

This chain joins TRBV9 and TRBJ2-5; 7 bases are a match to TRBD1. CDR3 length equals 15 residues. The V and J ends lost 2 bases and 1 base, in that order; junction bases with no gene match: 5. Germline V gene sequence: CDR1 SGDLS, CDR2 YYNGEE. The CDR3 bases are TGTGCCAGCAGCGTTGGCAGGGGGTTCCAAGAGACCCAGTACTTC. It codes for CASSVGRGFQETQYF.

As to this clone: Other DNA sequences in the sample encode the same CDR3. The gene calls are TRBV11-2 and TRBJ1-2; perhaps TRBD1 as D (6 bases). Per germline, CDR1 SGHAT and CDR2 FQNNGV. Trimming took 3 bases from V and 6 from J, leaving 14 bases between them. The CDR3 length is 14 residues. CDR3 sequence (DNA): TGTGCCAGCAGCTTTACAGGGCAGGGAGATGGCTACACCTTC. Protein sequence: CASSFTGQGDGYTF.

The chain links TRBV7-2 to TRBJ2-2; D perhaps matches TRBD2 (6 bases). V was trimmed by 4 bases and J by 5 bases, leaving 17 bases between them. The CDR3 is 16 residues long. Germline CDR1 and CDR2: SGHTA and FQGNSA. The CDR3, as DNA: TGTGCCAGCAGCTCCCGCGGGGTTTTTTTGACCGGGGAGCTGTTTTTT. Its protein product is CASSSRGVFLTGELFF.

The genes are TRBV15 and TRBJ2-2; 7 nucleotides match TRBD1. Germline V gene data show CDR1 as LNHNV and CDR2 as YYDKDF (reference sequence). The CDR3 spans 15 residues. The V gene end was trimmed by 1 base and the J gene end by 8 bases; junction bases not matched to a gene: 7. The CDR3 sequence is CATSRGRQGRGELFF. As DNA, the CDR3 is TGTGCCACCAGCAGAGGGCGACAGGGTCGGGGGGAGCTGTTTTTT.

The chain recombines TRBV5-1 with TRBJ2-5, with 12 bases matching TRBD2. CDR1 and CDR2 from the germline V gene are SGHRS and YFSETQ. CDR3 length: 17 amino acids. Trimming removed 3 bases from V and 5 bases from J; junction bases left unmatched: 11. CDR3 sequence (DNA): TGCGCCAGCAGCTATGGAGCTAGCGGGAGGGCCGAGGAGACCCAGTACTTC. Amino acid sequence: CASSYGASGRAEETQYF.

The chain carries TRBV27 and TRBJ1-2, with 8 bases fitting TRBD1. CDR1 MNHEY and CDR2 SMNVEV come from the germline V gene (reference sequence). V lost 9 bases, J lost 5 bases, and 8 bases stayed unmatched. The CDR3 is 13 residues long. The CDR3 nucleotides are TGTGCCAGGGTACGACAGGGGATTTATGGCTACACCTTC. Its protein is CARVRQGIYGYTF.

The chain combines TRBV4-1 with TRBJ2-2; 9 bases line up with TRBD2. The J segment lost 4 bases and the V segment lost 10 bases, leaving 7 bases of the junction unmatched. Germline V CDR1 and CDR2: MGHRA, YSYEKL. This CDR3 region has 14 residues. The CDR3, as DNA: TGCGCCACCGGAGCGGGAGGTGGCACCGGGGAGCTGTTTTTT. It translates to CATGAGGGTGELFF.

V is TRBV9 and J is TRBJ1-2; TRBD1 might be the D (6 bases). The V end lost 5 bases, the J end lost 6 bases, and 14 bases lay between the germline ends. CDR1 is SGDLS, CDR2 YYNGEE, per germline. The CDR3 has 13 amino acids. CDR3 residues: CASRGDRLDGYTF. CDR3 DNA: TGTGCCAGCAGGGGAGACAGGTTAGATGGCTACACCTTC.

For this clone: The sample has other DNA sequences that encode this CDR3 too. The gene calls are TRBV5-1 and TRBJ2-7; 9 bases align to TRBD1. V trimming: 10 bases; J trimming: 4 bases; junction bases outside the gene matches: 24. The CDR3 extends over 18 amino acids. CDR1 and CDR2 from the germline V gene are SGHRS and YFSETQ. The CDR3 DNA follows: TGCGCCCTCAGCTCGTCACCTATATCGGGACAGGGTACGTACGAGCAGTACTTC. The encoded protein is CALSSSPISGQGTYEQYF.